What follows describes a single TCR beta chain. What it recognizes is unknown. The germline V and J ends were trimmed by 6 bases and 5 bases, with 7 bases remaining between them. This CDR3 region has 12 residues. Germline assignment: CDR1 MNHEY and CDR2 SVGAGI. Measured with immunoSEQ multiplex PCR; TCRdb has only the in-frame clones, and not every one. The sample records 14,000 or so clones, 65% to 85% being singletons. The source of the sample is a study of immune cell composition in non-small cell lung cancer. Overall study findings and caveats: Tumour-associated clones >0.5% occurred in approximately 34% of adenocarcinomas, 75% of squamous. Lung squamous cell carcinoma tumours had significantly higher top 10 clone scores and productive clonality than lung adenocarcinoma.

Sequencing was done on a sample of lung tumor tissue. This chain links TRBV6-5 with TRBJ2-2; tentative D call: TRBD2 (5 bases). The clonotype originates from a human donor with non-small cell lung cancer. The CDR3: CASSRRTGELFF. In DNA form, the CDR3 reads TGTGCCAGCAGCCGGAGGACCGGGGAGCTGTTTTTT.